The source of this T cell receptor (beta chain) is a study of blood T cell repertoires in COVID-19. Method: immunoSEQ multiplex PCR; TCRdb's copy keeps in-frame clones and lacks some. The table shows 300,000 to 400,000 clones, with 88% occurring only once. The sample taken for sequencing was peripheral blood. This TCR came from a woman aged 50 to 65 with active or convalescent COVID-19.

CDR3 DNA sequence: TGTGCCAGTAGCCCAGGGCGTAACACTGAAGCTTTCTTT. This gives the protein CASSPGRNTEAFF. The chain employs TRBV19 and TRBJ1-1; possibly TRBD1 for D (5 bases). The germline V gene encodes CDR1 LNHDA and CDR2 SQIVND (reference sequence). This CDR3 has 13 amino acids. V lost 6 bases, J lost 2 bases, and 10 bases lay in between.